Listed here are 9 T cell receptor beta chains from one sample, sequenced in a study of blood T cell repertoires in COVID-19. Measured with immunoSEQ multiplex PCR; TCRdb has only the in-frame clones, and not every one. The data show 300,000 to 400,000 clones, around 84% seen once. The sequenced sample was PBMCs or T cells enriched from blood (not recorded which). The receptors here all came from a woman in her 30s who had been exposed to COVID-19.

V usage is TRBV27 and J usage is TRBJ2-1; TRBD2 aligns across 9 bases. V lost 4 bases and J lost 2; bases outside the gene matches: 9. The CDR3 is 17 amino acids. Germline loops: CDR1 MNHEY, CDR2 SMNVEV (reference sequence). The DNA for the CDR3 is TGTGCCAGCAGTTCGAACTCAGCGGGAGGCGCCTACAATGAGCAGTTCTTC. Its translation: CASSSNSAGGAYNEQFF.

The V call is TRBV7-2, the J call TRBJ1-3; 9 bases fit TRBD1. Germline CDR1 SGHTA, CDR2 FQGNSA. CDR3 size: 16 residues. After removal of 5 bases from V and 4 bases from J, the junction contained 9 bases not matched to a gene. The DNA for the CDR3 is TGTGCCAGCAGCCTGGGCCCGGACAGGGGCGGAAACACCATATATTTT. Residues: CASSLGPDRGGNTIYF.

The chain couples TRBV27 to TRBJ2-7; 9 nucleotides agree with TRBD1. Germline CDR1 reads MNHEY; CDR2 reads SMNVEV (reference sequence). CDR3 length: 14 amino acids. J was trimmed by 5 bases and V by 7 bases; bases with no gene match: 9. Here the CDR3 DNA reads TGTGCCAGCAAACCCGGGACAGGGTACGACGAGCAGTACTTC. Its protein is CASKPGTGYDEQYF.

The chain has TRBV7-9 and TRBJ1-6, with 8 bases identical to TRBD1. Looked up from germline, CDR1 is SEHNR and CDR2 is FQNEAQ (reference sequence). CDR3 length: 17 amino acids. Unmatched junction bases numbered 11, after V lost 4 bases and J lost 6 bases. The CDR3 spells CASSSTWGGQVNSPLHF. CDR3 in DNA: TGTGCCAGCAGCTCCACCTGGGGGGGACAGGTTAATTCACCCCTCCACTTT.

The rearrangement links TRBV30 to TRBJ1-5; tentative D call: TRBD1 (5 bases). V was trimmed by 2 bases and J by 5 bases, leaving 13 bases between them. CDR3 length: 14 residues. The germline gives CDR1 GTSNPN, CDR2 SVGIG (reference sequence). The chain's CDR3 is CAWSPIDRYQPQHF. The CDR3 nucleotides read TGTGCCTGGAGTCCCATCGACAGATATCAGCCCCAGCATTTT.

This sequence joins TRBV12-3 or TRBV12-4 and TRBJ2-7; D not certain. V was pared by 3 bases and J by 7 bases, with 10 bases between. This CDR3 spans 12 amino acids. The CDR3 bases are TGTGCCAGCAGTTTCGAAGTTACTGAGCAGTACTTC. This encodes CASSFEVTEQYF.

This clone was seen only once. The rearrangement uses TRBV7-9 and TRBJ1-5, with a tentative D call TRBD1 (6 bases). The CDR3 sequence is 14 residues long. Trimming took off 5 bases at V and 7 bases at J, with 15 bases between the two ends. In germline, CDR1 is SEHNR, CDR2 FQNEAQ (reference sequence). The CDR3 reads CASSGQGRGQPQHF. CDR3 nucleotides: TGTGCCAGCAGCGGGCAGGGGCGAGGCCAGCCCCAGCATTTT.

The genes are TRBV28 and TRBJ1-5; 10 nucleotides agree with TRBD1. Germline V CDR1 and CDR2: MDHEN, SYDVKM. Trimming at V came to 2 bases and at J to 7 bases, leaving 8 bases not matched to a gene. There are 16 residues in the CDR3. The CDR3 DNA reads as TGTGCCAGCAGTTTACTGGGACAGGGGCAAGGGCAGCCCCAGCATTTT. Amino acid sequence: CASSLLGQGQGQPQHF.

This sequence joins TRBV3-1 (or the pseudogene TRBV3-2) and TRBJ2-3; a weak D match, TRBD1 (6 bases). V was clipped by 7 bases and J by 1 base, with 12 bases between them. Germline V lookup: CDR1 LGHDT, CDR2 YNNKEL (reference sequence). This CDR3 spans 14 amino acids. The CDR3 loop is CASTYGQRTDTQYF. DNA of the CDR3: TGTGCCAGCACCTATGGACAGCGCACAGATACGCAGTATTTT.